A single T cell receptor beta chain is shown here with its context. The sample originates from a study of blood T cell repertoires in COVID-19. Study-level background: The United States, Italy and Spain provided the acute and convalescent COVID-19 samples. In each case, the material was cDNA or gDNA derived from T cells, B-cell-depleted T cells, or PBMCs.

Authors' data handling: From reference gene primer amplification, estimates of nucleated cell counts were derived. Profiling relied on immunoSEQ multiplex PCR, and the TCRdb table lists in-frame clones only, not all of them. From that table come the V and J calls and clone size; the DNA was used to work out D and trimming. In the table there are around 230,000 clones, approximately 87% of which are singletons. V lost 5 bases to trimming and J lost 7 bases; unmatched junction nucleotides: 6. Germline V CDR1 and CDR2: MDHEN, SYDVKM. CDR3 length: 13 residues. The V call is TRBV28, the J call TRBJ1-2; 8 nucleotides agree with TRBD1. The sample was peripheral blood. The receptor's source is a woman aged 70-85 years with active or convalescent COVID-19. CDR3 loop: CASSRTGSSGYTF. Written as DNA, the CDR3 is TGTGCCAGCAGTCGGACAGGGTCTAGTGGCTACACCTTC.